This T cell receptor (beta chain) was recovered during a study of OX40 agonist ivuxolimab in advanced cancers. Across the whole study: Ivuxolimab, an agonist antibody against OX40 (CD134), was given to patients. Study conclusions and caveats: In the expanded peripheral T cells, antigen specificity was never determined.

As for this clone: No antigen is known for it.

Clones were sequenced by immunoSEQ multiplex PCR, and TCRdb holds only the in-frame ones, with some missing. The sample lists about 100,000 clones, about 91% occurring once. The CDR3 runs 15 residues. J was trimmed by 7 bases and V by 5 bases; bases with no gene match: 10. Germline CDR1 SNHLY, CDR2 FYNNEI. The chain couples TRBV2 to TRBJ2-7, with 11 bases that match TRBD2. The sequence came from an adult with an advanced solid tumor such as melanoma, head and neck, liver or kidney cancer. This specimen consisted of CD4+ or CD8+ T cells sorted from blood, obtained in a trial of the OX40 agonist ivuxolimab. CDR3 DNA: TGTGCCAGCAGTCCCATAGCGGGAGGGCCCAGGGAGCAGTACTTC. It translates to CASSPIAGGPREQYF.